This T cell receptor beta chain comes out of a study of cytomegalovirus exposure and HLA in healthy donors. This CDR3 has 18 residues. Trimming removed 0 bases from V and 2 bases from J, with 18 bases in between. Per the germline V gene, CDR1 is SGHKS and CDR2 is YYEKEE (reference sequence). PCR primers comprised 60 Vbeta and 13 Jbeta primers. Clones were sequenced by immunoSEQ multiplex PCR, and TCRdb holds only the in-frame ones, with some missing. This table has more than 100,000 clones, roughly 76% appearing once. General study points: Later analysis placed DRB1 highest and HLA-C lowest in TCR association rates, which differed by HLA locus. TCR beta V- and J-gene trimming, according to a later analysis, was linked to a missense DCLRE1C variant. The authors enumerated roughly 160 TCR beta chains as linked to cytomegalovirus.

The count of this clone is one. Its target is unknown. Sequencing used PBMCs. The source is a man aged 25 to 45 in good health and CMV-seronegative. The gene calls are TRBV5-5 and TRBJ1-5; D ambiguous. CDR3 amino acids: CASSLGEGRPRGNQPQHF. CDR3 in DNA: TGTGCCAGCAGCTTGGGGGAGGGCCGCCCACGAGGCAATCAGCCCCAGCATTTT.